Detailed here is one T cell receptor beta chain. Its antigen is currently unknown. The data belong to a study of cytomegalovirus exposure and HLA in healthy donors. Whole-study context: A previous analysis identified approximately 110 million unique TCR beta sequences derived from roughly 190 million T cells.

Trimming took off 0 bases at V and 3 bases at J, with 12 bases between the two ends. The germline V gene encodes CDR1 MNHEY and CDR2 SMNVEV (reference sequence). The CDR3 has 15 amino acids. Broader study findings: Cytomegalovirus-associated TCR beta chains were listed, numbering 164. Prior analysis indicated that the majority of TCR beta V segments exhibited productivity approximately 87% or approximately 30% of the time.

Use of 60 Vbeta and 13 Jbeta primers characterized the PCR. Clones were sequenced by immunoSEQ multiplex PCR, and TCRdb holds only the in-frame ones, with some missing. This table has 50,000 to 75,000 clones, about four fifths appearing once. The chain uses TRBV27 and TRBJ2-7, with D perhaps matching TRBD1 (5 bases). This receptor was obtained from a woman aged 40-49 years in good health and CMV-seronegative. The sample taken for sequencing was PBMCs. The CDR3 region is CASSLSTDNYYEQYF. DNA for the CDR3: TGTGCCAGCAGTTTATCGACGGACAACTACTACGAGCAGTACTTC.